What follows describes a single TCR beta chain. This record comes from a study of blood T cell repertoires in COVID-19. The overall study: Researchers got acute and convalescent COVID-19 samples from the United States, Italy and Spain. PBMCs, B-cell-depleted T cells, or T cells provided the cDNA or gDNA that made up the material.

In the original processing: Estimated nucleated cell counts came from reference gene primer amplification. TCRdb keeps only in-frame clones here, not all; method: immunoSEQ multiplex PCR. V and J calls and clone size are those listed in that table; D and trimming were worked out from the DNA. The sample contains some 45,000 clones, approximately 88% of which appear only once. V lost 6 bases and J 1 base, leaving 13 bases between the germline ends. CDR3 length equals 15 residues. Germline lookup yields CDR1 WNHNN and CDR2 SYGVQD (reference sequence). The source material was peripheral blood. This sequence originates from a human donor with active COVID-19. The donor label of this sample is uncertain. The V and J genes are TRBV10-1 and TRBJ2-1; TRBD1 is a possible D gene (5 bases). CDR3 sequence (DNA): TGCGCCAGCAGCCTCGACAGCTCGTCCTACAATGAGCAGTTCTTC. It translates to CASSLDSSSYNEQFF.